The present T cell receptor (beta chain) was sequenced within a study of shared clonotypes between healthy human individuals. In this sample, this clone turned up once. Subsets obtained from CD4+ cells comprised CD45RA+ naive and CD45RA-negative memory cells. Germline V gives CDR1 MNHNY, CDR2 SVGAGI (reference sequence). Trimming took 7 bases from V and 5 from J; bases not matched to a gene: 13. The CDR3 totals 15 residues. Original processing methods: Filtering differed for immunoSEQ, which gave only junction sequences without quality scores. The table came from immunoSEQ multiplex PCR; TCRdb's copy has only in-frame clones and leaves some out. D and trimming come from the DNA, and the V and J calls and clone size come from that table. The table includes some 1.4 million clones, roughly 96% detected once.

The specimen was naive CD4+ T cells sorted from blood. Specified subset: CD45RA+ positively selected. The TCR originated in a man aged 30-40 years in good health. This chain joins TRBV6-6 and TRBJ2-7; 8 nucleotides line up with TRBD2. DNA of the CDR3: TGTGCCAGCACCCTAGGGACGGGGGGGTTCCACGAGCAGTACTTC. It yields the protein CASTLGTGGFHEQYF.